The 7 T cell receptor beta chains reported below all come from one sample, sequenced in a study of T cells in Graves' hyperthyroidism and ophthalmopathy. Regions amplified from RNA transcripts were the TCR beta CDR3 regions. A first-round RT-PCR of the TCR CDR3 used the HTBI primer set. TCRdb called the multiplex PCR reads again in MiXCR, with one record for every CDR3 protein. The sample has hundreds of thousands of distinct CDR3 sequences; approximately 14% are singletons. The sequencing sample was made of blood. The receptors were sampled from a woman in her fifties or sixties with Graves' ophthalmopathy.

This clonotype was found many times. The DNA for the CDR3 is TGTGCCAGCAGTTTAATCTGGCAGGCGGACCGTAATACGCAGTATTTT. It specifies CASSLIWQADRNTQYF. The chain joins TRBV28 to TRBJ2-3; D not certain. Looked up from germline, CDR1 is MDHEN and CDR2 is SYDVKM. This CDR3 has 16 residues. Trimming stripped 2 bases from V and 7 bases from J, with 19 bases between. Based on the CDR3 plus reference TRBV28 and TRBJ2-3, the full variable domain is DVKVTQSSRYLVKRTGEKVFLECVQDMDHENMFWYRQDPGLGLRLIYFSYDVKMKEKGDIPEGYSVSREKKERFSLILESASTNQTSMYLCASSLIWQADRNTQYFGPGTRLTVL.

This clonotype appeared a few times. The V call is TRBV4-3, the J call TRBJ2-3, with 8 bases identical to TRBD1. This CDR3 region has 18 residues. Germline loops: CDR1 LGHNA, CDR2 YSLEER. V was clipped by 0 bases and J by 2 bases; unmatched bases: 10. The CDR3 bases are TGCGCCAGCAGCCAAGAGGGGAGGAGACAGGGGCCCACAGATACGCAGTATTTT. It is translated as CASSQEGRRQGPTDTQYF.

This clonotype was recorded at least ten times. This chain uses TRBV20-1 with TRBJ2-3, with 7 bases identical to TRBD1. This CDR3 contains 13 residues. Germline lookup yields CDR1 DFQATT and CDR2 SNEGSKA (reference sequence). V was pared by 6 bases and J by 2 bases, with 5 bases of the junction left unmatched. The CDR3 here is CSAMGQFTDTQYF. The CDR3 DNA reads TGCAGTGCAATGGGACAGTTCACAGATACGCAGTATTTT.

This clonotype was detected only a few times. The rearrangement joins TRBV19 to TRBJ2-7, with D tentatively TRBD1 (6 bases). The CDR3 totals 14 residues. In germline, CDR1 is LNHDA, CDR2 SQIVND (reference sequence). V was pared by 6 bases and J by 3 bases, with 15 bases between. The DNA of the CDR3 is TGTGCCAGTAGGGCCGGGACACCGTTCTACGAGCAGTACTTC. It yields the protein CASRAGTPFYEQYF.

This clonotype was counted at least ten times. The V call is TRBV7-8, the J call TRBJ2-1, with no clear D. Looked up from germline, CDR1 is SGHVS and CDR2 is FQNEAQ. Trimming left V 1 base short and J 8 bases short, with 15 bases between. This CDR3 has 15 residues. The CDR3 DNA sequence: TGTGCCAGCAGCTTAGGACCGGGCGCGCCCCATGAGCAGTTCTTC. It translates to CASSLGPGAPHEQFF.

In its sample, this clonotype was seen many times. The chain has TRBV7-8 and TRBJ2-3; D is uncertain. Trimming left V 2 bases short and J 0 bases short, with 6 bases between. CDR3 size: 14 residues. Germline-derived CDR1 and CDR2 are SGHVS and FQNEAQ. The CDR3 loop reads CASSLSRSTDTQYF. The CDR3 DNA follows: TGTGCCAGCAGCTTATCGAGAAGCACAGATACGCAGTATTTT.

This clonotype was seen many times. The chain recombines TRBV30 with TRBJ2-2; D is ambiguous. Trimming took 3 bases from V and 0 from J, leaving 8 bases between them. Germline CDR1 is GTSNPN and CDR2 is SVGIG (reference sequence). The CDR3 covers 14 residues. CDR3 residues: CAWRQSPNTGELFF. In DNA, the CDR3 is TGTGCCTGGAGACAGAGTCCGAACACCGGGGAGCTGTTTTTT. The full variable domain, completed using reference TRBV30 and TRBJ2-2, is SQTIHQWPATLVQPVGSPLSLECTVEGTSNPNLYWYRQAAGRGLQLLFYSVGIGQISSEVPQNLSASRPQDRQFILSSKKLLLSDSGFYLCAWRQSPNTGELFFGEGSRLTVL.